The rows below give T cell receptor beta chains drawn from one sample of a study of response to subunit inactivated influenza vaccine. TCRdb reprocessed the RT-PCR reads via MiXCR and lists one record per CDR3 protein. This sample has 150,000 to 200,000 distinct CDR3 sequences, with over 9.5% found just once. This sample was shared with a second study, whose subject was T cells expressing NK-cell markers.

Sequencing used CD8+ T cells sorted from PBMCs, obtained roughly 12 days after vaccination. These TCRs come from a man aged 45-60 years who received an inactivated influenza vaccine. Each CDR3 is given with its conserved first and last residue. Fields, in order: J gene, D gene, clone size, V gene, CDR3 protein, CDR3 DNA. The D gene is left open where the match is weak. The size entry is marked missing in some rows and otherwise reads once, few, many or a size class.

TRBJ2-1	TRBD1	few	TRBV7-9	CASSLDGTGYEQFF	TGTGCCAGCAGCTTAGACGGGACAGGGTATGAGCAGTTCTTC
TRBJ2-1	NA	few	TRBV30	CAWSGAGPYNEQFF	TGTGCCTGGAGTGGGGCGGGACCGTACAATGAGCAGTTCTTC
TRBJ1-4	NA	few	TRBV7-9	CASSGPSGNEKLFF	TGTGCCAGCAGCGGGCCATCGGGGAATGAAAAACTGTTTTTT
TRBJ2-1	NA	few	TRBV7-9	CASSLGWAYNEQFF	TGTGCCAGCAGCTTAGGGTGGGCCTACAATGAGCAGTTCTTC
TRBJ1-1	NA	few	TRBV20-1	CSARVVAKGTEAFF	TGCAGTGCTAGGGTCGTCGCCAAGGGGACTGAAGCTTTCTTT
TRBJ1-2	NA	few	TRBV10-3	CAISPGSNYGYTF	TGTGCCATCAGCCCGGGGTCGAATTATGGCTACACCTTC
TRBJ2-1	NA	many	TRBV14	CASSHWVSENEQFF	TGTGCCAGCAGCCACTGGGTATCGGAGAATGAGCAGTTCTTC
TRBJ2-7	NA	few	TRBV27	CASSLGPIYEQYF	TGTGCCAGCAGTCTAGGACCGATCTACGAGCAGTACTTC
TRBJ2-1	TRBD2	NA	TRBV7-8	CASSSRTSGDTYNEQFF	TGTGCCAGCAGCTCCCGGACTAGCGGGGACACCTACAATGAGCAGTTCTTC
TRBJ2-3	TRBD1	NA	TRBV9	CASSGTGHSTDTQYF	TGTGCCAGCAGCGGGACAGGGCATAGCACAGATACGCAGTATTTT
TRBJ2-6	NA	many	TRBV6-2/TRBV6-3	CASSYSGDGANVLTF	TGTGCCAGCAGTTACTCAGGGGACGGGGCCAACGTCCTGACTTTC
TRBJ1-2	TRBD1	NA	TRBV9	CASSRTGRDTF	TGTGCCAGCAGTAGGACAGGGAGGGACACCTTC
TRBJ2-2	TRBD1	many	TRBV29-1	CSVDLTGDTGELFF	TGCAGCGTTGATTTGACAGGGGACACCGGGGAGCTGTTTTTT
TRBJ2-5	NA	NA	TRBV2	CASMAVQETQYF	TGTGCCAGCATGGCGGTACAAGAGACCCAGTACTTC
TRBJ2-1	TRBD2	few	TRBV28	CASSFPLAGEGEEQFF	TGTGCCAGCAGTTTTCCACTAGCGGGAGAGGGGGAAGAGCAGTTCTTC
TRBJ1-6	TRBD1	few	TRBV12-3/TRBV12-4	CASSPTGTAYGSPLHF	TGTGCCAGCAGCCCGACCGGGACAGCTTATGGTTCACCCCTCCACTTT
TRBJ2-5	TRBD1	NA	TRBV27	CASSPLPVDRGQQETQYF	TGTGCCAGCAGTCCCCTCCCTGTAGACAGGGGGCAACAAGAGACCCAGTACTTC
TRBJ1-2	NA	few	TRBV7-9	CASSPRGGYYGYTF	TGTGCCAGCAGCCCAAGAGGGGGGTACTATGGCTACACCTTC
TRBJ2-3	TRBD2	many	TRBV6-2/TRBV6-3	CASRGTSGTDTQYF	TGTGCCAGCCGGGGGACTAGCGGTACAGATACGCAGTATTTT
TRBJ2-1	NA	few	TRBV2	CAIRTDLSSYNEQFF	TGTGCCATCCGGACAGACTTAAGCTCCTACAATGAGCAGTTCTTC
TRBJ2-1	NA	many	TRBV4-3	CASSPRAEIAYNEQFF	TGCGCCAGCAGCCCCCGGGCGGAGATTGCCTACAATGAGCAGTTCTTC
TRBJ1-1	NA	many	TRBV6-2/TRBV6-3	CASSYSDIGNTEAFF	TGTGCCAGCAGTTACTCGGACATCGGAAATACTGAAGCTTTCTTT
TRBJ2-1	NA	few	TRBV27	CASSFSGPSSYNEQFF	TGTGCCAGCAGTTTCTCGGGACCGAGCTCCTACAATGAGCAGTTCTTC
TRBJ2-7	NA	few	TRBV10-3	CAITAGASSYEQYF	TGTGCCATCACGGCAGGGGCAAGCTCCTACGAGCAGTACTTC
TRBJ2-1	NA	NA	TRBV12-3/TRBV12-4	CTSNKWGAYNEQFF	TGCACCAGCAATAAGTGGGGGGCTTACAATGAGCAGTTCTTC
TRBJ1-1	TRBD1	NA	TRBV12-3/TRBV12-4	CASSSSNRGNTEAFF	TGTGCCAGCAGTTCATCAAACAGGGGGAACACTGAAGCTTTCTTT
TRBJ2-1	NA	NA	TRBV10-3	CAISESRQYNEQFF	TGTGCCATCAGTGAGTCGAGGCAGTACAATGAGCAGTTCTTC
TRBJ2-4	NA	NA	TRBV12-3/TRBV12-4	CASSHQKNIQYF	TGTGCCAGCAGTCACCAAAAAAACATTCAGTACTTC
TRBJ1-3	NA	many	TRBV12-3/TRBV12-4	CASSDTEPRNTIYF	TGTGCCAGCAGCGACACGGAGCCCAGAAACACCATATATTTT
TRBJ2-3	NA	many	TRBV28	CASSFPPGQEIGADTQYF	TGTGCCAGCAGTTTCCCCCCGGGCCAAGAAATTGGGGCAGATACGCAGTATTTT
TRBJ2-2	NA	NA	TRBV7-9	CASSLQEAGYTGELFF	TGTGCCAGCAGCCTTCAAGAAGCAGGGTACACCGGGGAGCTGTTTTTT
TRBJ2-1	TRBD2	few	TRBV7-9	CASSGLAGSPREQFF	TGTGCCAGCAGCGGACTAGCGGGCTCTCCGCGGGAGCAGTTCTTC
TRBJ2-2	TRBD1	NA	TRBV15	CATSRAGTGGTGELFF	TGTGCCACCAGCAGAGCCGGGACAGGGGGTACCGGGGAGCTGTTTTTT
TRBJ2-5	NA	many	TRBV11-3	CASSPGTGGETQYF	TGTGCCAGCAGCCCCGGGACGGGCGGAGAGACCCAGTACTTC
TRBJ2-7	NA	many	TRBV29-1	CSVIEREQYF	TGCAGCGTTATAGAACGGGAACAGTACTTC
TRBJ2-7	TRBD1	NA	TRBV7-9	CASSLVEGASCEEYF	TGTGCCAGCAGCTTAGTAGAGGGGGCCTCCTGCGAGGAGTACTTC
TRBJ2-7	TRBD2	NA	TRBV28	CASTGTSEFYEQYF	TGTGCCAGCACCGGGACTAGCGAGTTCTACGAGCAGTACTTC
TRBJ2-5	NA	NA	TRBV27	CASSLFFGGWTETQYF	TGTGCCAGCAGTTTATTTTTCGGAGGTTGGACAGAGACCCAGTACTTC
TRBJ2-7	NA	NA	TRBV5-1	CASSLRAFGGYEQYF	TGCGCCAGCAGCTTGAGAGCTTTTGGGGGCTACGAGCAGTACTTC
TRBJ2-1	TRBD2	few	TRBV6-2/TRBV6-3	CASSYSGREGRNEQFF	TGTGCCAGCAGTTACTCGGGCCGGGAGGGCAGGAATGAGCAGTTCTTC
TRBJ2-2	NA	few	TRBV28	CASSLEQGKAHSGELFF	TGTGCCAGCAGTTTGGAACAGGGAAAGGCACACTCCGGGGAGCTGTTTTTT
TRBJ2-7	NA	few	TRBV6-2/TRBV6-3	CASRDPIDSDPTQQYF	TGTGCCAGCAGGGACCCCATAGACAGTGACCCTACGCAGCAGTACTTC
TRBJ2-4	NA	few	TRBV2	CASSESSSLAKNIQYF	TGTGCCAGCAGTGAAAGTAGCTCACTAGCCAAAAACATTCAGTACTTC
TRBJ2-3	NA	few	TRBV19	CASRSAEPSGDTQYF	TGTGCCAGTAGGTCGGCCGAACCCTCGGGTGATACGCAGTATTTT
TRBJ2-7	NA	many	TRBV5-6	CASSSSPYEQYF	TGTGCCAGCAGCAGTTCTCCATACGAGCAGTACTTC
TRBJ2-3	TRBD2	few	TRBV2	CASSGREGTDTQYF	TGTGCCAGCAGCGGGCGGGAGGGTACAGATACGCAGTATTTT
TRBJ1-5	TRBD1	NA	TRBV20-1	CSARGQGVGQPQHF	TGCAGTGCTAGGGGACAGGGGGTAGGTCAGCCCCAGCATTTT
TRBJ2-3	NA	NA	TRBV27	CASSLSYTDTQYF	TGTGCCAGCAGTTTATCTTACACAGATACGCAGTATTTT
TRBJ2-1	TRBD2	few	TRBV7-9	CASSTAAGVIYEQFF	TGTGCCAGCAGCACCGCGGCGGGAGTAATATATGAGCAGTTCTTC
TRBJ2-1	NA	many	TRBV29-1	CSVSGGVGTNEQFF	TGCAGCGTCTCGGGGGGCGTGGGTACCAATGAGCAGTTCTTC
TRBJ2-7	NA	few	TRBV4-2	CASSPGAGAYEQYF	TGTGCCAGCAGCCCCGGCGCAGGGGCCTACGAGCAGTACTTC
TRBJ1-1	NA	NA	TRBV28	CASSQGWTEAFF	TGTGCCAGCAGTCAAGGGTGGACTGAAGCTTTCTTT
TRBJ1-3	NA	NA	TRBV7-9	CASRRDSGNTIYF	TGTGCCAGCAGGCGAGACTCTGGAAACACCATATATTTT
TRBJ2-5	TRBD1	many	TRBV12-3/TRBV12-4	CASSSGQGNRQETQYF	TGTGCCAGCAGTTCGGGACAGGGAAATCGACAAGAGACCCAGTACTTC